This entry concerns a single TCR beta chain. The CDR3 runs 15 residues. The germline V gene encodes CDR1 LNHDA and CDR2 SQIVND (reference sequence). V gave up 1 base and J gave up 4 bases, with 14 bases separating them. This sample is part of a study of blood T cell repertoires in COVID-19. Study background: Spain, Italy and the United States supplied samples that represented acute and convalescent COVID-19. From T cells, B-cell-depleted T cells, or PBMCs came the material, which was cDNA or gDNA.

Authors' analysis steps: Reference gene primer amplification in the assay estimated nucleated cell counts. Clones were sequenced by immunoSEQ multiplex PCR, and TCRdb holds only the in-frame ones, with some missing. V and J calls and clone size are copied from that table; D and trimming were computed from the DNA. The repertoire includes about 230,000 clones, approximately 83% of them detected once, and over 0.95% sits in the top ten. During active infection, Seattle patients enrolled and were then monitored through disease. The sequenced material came from peripheral blood. This receptor was obtained from a woman in her 30s with COVID-19, enrolled during active disease. V gene TRBV19 combines with J gene TRBJ2-7; D unresolved. CDR3: CASSIAPSGPYEQYF. The CDR3 DNA is TGTGCCAGTAGTATAGCGCCCTCAGGCCCTTACGAGCAGTACTTC.